This T cell receptor beta chain was observed in a study of blood T cell repertoires in COVID-19. For the study at large: The analysed material was cDNA or gDNA that came from T cells, B-cell-depleted T cells, or PBMCs.

Unmatched junction bases numbered 6, after V lost 3 bases and J lost 3 bases. This CDR3 spans 16 amino acids. Germline assignment: CDR1 SGDLS and CDR2 YYNGEE. The method was immunoSEQ multiplex PCR; TCRdb's version includes in-frame clones alone and lacks a portion of them. The sample has fewer than 200,000 clones, around 82% seen once. There are a few counts of this clone. This receptor was identified in a woman aged 55 to 70 with acute COVID-19. Sequenced sample: PBMCs or T cells enriched from blood (not recorded which). This chain joins TRBV9 and TRBJ2-3; TRBD2 matches at 11 bases. The CDR3 sequence is CASSGISGGATDTQYF. Here the CDR3 DNA reads TGTGCCAGCAGCGGGATTAGCGGGGGGGCGACAGATACGCAGTATTTT.